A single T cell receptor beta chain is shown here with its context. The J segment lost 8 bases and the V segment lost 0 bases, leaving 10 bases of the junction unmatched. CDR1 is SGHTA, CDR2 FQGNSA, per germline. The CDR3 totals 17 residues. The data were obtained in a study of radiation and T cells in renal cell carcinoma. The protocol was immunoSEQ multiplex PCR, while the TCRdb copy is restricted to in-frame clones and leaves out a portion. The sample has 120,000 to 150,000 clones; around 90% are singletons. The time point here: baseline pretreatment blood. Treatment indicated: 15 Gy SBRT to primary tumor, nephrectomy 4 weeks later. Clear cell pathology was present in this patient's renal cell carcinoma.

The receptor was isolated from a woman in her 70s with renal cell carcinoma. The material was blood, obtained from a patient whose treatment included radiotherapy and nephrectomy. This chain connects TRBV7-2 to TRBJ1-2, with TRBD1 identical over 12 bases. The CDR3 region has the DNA TGTGCCAGCAGCTTAGCGCTCAGGGGACAGGGGGCCGGGGGCTACACCTTC. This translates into CASSLALRGQGAGGYTF.